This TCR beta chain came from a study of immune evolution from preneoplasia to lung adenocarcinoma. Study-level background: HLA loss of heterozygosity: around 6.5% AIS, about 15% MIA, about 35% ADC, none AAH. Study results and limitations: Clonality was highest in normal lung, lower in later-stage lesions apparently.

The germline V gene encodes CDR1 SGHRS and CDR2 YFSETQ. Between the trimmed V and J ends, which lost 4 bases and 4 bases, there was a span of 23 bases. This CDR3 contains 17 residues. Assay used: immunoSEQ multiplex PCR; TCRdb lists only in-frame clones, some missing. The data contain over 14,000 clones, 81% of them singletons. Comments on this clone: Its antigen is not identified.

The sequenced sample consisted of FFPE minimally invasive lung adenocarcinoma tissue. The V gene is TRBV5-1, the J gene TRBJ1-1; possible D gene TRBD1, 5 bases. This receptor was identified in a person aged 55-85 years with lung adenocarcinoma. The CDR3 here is CASSLRGRGWGTTEAFF. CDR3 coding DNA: TGCGCCAGCAGCCTCCGGGGGAGAGGGTGGGGGACCACTGAAGCTTTCTTT.